The clone carrying this T cell receptor (beta chain) was counted a few times. The record originates from a study of T cells in Graves' hyperthyroidism and ophthalmopathy. V lost 6 bases to trimming and J lost 4 bases, with 13 bases between them. CDR1 is DFQATT, CDR2 SNEGSKA, per germline (reference sequence). CDR3 size: 13 residues. RNA transcripts yielded amplified TCR beta CDR3 regions. Carried out on the TCR CDR3, a first-round RT-PCR used the HTBI primer set. TCRdb re-called the multiplex PCR reads through MiXCR, storing one row per CDR3 protein. This sample has more than 300,000 distinct CDR3 sequences, with about a fifth found just once.

The TCR comes from a man younger than 35 with Graves' ophthalmopathy. Material for sequencing was blood. The chain links TRBV20-1 to TRBJ1-5; D not resolved. CDR3 sequence: CSAPPAPNQPQHF. The CDR3 DNA reads TGCAGTGCCCCGCCCGCCCCTAATCAGCCCCAGCATTTT.